These 15 T cell receptor beta chains were all obtained from the same sample, sequenced in a study of glioma-infiltrating T cells. Amplification of TCR alpha and beta CDR3 regions from RNA used iRepertoire nested multiplex PCR. TCRdb ran MiXCR on the multiplex PCR reads and lists one entry per CDR3 protein. The table lists under 200,000 distinct CDR3 sequences, around 40% of them singletons. The sample was glioma tissue, nonneoplastic brain tissue, or PBMCs (not recorded which). All receptors come from a human donor with low-grade glioma or glioblastoma, undergoing nonglioma brain surgery, or in good health (not recorded which).

This chain links TRBV7-9 with TRBJ1-5; D remains unclear. Germline-derived CDR1 and CDR2 are SEHNR and FQNEAQ (reference sequence). The CDR3 contains 14 residues. Deletions cut 5 bases from V and 2 bases from J, with 10 bases between. CDR3 in amino acids: CASSADTRNQPQHF. CDR3 coding DNA: TGTGCCAGCAGCGCCGACACGCGCAATCAGCCCCAGCATTTT.

This clonotype was seen many times. The chain has TRBV20-1 and TRBJ1-5; 7 bases map to TRBD1. Per germline, CDR1 DFQATT and CDR2 SNEGSKA (reference sequence). The ends lost 4 bases at V and 0 bases at J; junction bases unmatched: 12. The CDR3 has 17 residues. CDR3 region: CSAITGATTYSNQPQHF. For the CDR3, the DNA is TGCAGTGCTATCACAGGGGCTACTACTTATAGCAATCAGCCCCAGCATTTT.

Only a few counts were recorded for this clonotype. The V and J genes are TRBV2 and TRBJ2-1; a weak D match, TRBD2 (6 bases). The V end was cut by 4 bases, the J end by 7 bases, with 17 bases between. CDR3 length: 15 residues. Per the germline V gene, CDR1 is SNHLY and CDR2 is FYNNEI. The CDR3 nucleotides are TGTGCCAGCAGTGGAACGGGAGTTAACGGTAATGAGCAGTTCTTC. Residues: CASSGTGVNGNEQFF.

About this clonotype itself: This may be a read error: a much more frequent sequence differs by one nucleotide. The chain uses TRBV7-9 and TRBJ2-1; D uncertain. V lost 6 bases, J lost 4 bases, and 10 bases lay in between. CDR3 length equals 13 residues. CDR1 SEHNR and CDR2 FQNEAQ come from the germline V gene (reference sequence). The CDR3: CASSIPVYNEQFF. DNA for the CDR3: TGTGCCAGCAGTATCCCGGTGTACAATGAGCAGTTCTTC. Full variable domain (missing parts from reference TRBV7-9 and TRBJ2-1): DTGVSQNPRHKITKRGQNVTFRCDPISEHNRLYWYRQTLGQGPEFLTYFQNEAQLEKSRLLSDRFSAERPKGSFSTLEIQRTEQGDSAMYLCASSIPVYNEQFFGPGTRLTVL.

This clonotype was detected only a few times. This chain joins TRBV3-1 and TRBJ1-5, with no clear D. CDR3 length: 14 residues. CDR1 LGHDT and CDR2 YNNKEL come from the germline V gene (reference sequence). The V end was cut by 1 base, the J end by 5 bases, with 9 bases between. CDR3 in amino acids: CASSQGETYQPQHF. The CDR3 nucleotides read TGTGCCAGCAGCCAAGGCGAGACCTATCAGCCCCAGCATTTT.

This clonotype was detected ten times or more. The chain has TRBV20-1 and TRBJ2-3; D is unclear. The V gene's germline CDR1 is DFQATT and CDR2 SNEGSKA (reference sequence). V was pared by 5 bases and J by 0 bases, with 15 bases between. The CDR3 extends over 15 amino acids. The CDR3, as DNA: TGCAGTGCTTACCTAATCAAAAAAAGCACAGATACGCAGTATTTT. Residues: CSAYLIKKSTDTQYF.

This chain joins TRBV20-1 and TRBJ2-7; 11 nucleotides align to TRBD2. The CDR3 loop spans 13 amino acids. From germline, CDR1 is DFQATT and CDR2 SNEGSKA (reference sequence). The CDR3 is CSATTSGSSEQYF. The CDR3 DNA follows: TGCAGCGCAACTACTAGCGGGAGTAGCGAGCAGTACTTC.

On this clonotype: At one of its ends the junction is not consistent with the germline gene, which may arise from a read error. V and J are TRBV20-1 and TRBJ2-7; D perhaps matches TRBD2 (6 bases). The germline CDR1 and CDR2 sequences are DFQATT and SNEGSKA (reference sequence). The CDR3 has 17 amino acids. CDR3 bases: TGCGGTGCTAGGTTTCGTGACGGGACTTTCAAACCCTACGAGCAGTACTTC. Protein sequence: CGARFRDGTFKPYEQYF.

The chain employs TRBV7-9 and TRBJ2-3; 10 positions agree with TRBD2. The germline V gene encodes CDR1 SEHNR and CDR2 FQNEAQ (reference sequence). The CDR3 runs 15 residues. Trimming took 8 bases from V and 5 from J; bases not matched to a gene: 10. In DNA form, the CDR3 reads TGTGCCAGCGGGAGGCTAGCGGGAGCCTTAGATACGCAGTATTTT. This sequence encodes CASGRLAGALDTQYF. The full variable domain, its missing parts supplied by reference TRBV7-9 and TRBJ2-3, is DTGVSQNPRHKITKRGQNVTFRCDPISEHNRLYWYRQTLGQGPEFLTYFQNEAQLEKSRLLSDRFSAERPKGSFSTLEIQRTEQGDSAMYLCASGRLAGALDTQYFGPGTRLTVL.

This clonotype turned up a few times. The chain carries TRBV12-3 or TRBV12-4 and TRBJ2-6, with no clear D. This CDR3 contains 18 residues. Trimming took off 3 bases at V and 2 bases at J, with 17 bases between the two ends. Written as DNA, the CDR3 is TGTGCCAGCAGTTTGGTTAGGAGCACACCAACTGGGGCCAACGTCCTGACTTTC. Its protein product is CASSLVRSTPTGANVLTF.

This clonotype has ten or more counts. V gene TRBV24-1 combines with J gene TRBJ2-1, with 11 bases lining up with TRBD2. Trimming at V came to 4 bases and at J to 5 bases, leaving 3 bases not matched to a gene. Germline V CDR1 and CDR2: KGHDR, SFDVKD. This CDR3 comprises 15 residues. This chain's CDR3 is CATSDLTSGDNEQFF. The CDR3 nucleotides read TGTGCCACCAGTGACCTGACTAGCGGGGACAATGAGCAGTTCTTC.

In the case of this clonotype: A much more abundant neighbour one base away suggests this may be a read error. The V gene is TRBV20-1, the J gene TRBJ2-3; 15 positions agree with TRBD2. This CDR3 spans 18 amino acids. The germline V gene has CDR1 DFQATT and CDR2 SNEGSKA (reference sequence). The CDR3 DNA reads TGCAGTGCTAGCCGTGGGACTAGCGGGAGGTTTGGCACAGATACGAAGTATTTT. Translated: CSASRGTSGRFGTDTKYF.

About this clonotype: A much larger clone is a single base away; this may be a read error. This chain uses TRBV2 with TRBJ1-1; D uncertain. Germline CDR1 SNHLY, CDR2 FYNNEI. The CDR3 has 14 amino acids. This chain's CDR3 is CASSTPLGSSEAFF. CDR3 coding DNA: TGTGCCAGCAGTACCCCTCTTGGGTCGTCTGAGGCTTTCTTT. The complete variable domain, with remaining parts taken from reference TRBV2 and TRBJ1-1, reads EPEVTQTPSHQVTQMGQEVILRCVPISNHLYFYWYRQILGQKVEFLVSFYNNEISEKSEIFDDQFSVERPDGSNFTLKIRSTKLEDSAMYFCASSTPLGSSEAFFGQGTRLTVV.

The V gene is TRBV18, the J gene TRBJ2-3, with TRBD2 as a possible D gene (5 bases). Trimming cost V 4 bases and J 2 bases, with 7 bases left between them. There are 13 residues in the CDR3. In germline, CDR1 is KGHSH, CDR2 LQKENI. The CDR3 nucleotides read TGTGCCAGCTCACTCGGGAACACAGATACGCAGTATTTT. It yields the protein CASSLGNTDTQYF.

The chain employs TRBV12-3 or TRBV12-4 and TRBJ2-5; 7 nucleotides match TRBD1. V trimming: 7 bases; J trimming: 1 base; junction bases outside the gene matches: 9. CDR3 length: 15 residues. Written as DNA, the CDR3 is TGTGCCAGCACCAAAGGGACAGTCCCCCAAGAGACCCAGTACTTC. This sequence encodes CASTKGTVPQETQYF.